This T cell receptor beta chain was profiled in a study of blood T cells in healthy people across ages. Study results and caveats: Per million T cells, TCR beta diversity dropped about linearly as age rose.

Trimming removed 0 bases from V and 6 bases from J, with 15 bases in between. The germline V gene has CDR1 LGHNA and CDR2 YSLEER. The CDR3 length is 15 residues. Concerning this clonotype: Its antigen is undetermined.

Then a second PCR, running about 6 to 11 cycles, was carried out with a sample-barcoded 5' primer and a J-beta primer mix. TCRdb re-called the 5' RACE reads with MiXCR, one entry per CDR3 protein. The sample has about 1.8 million distinct CDR3 sequences; 49% are singletons. V is TRBV4-3 and J is TRBJ2-7; possible D gene TRBD2, 6 bases. This receptor was taken from a woman aged 40 to 50 in good health. Sequenced sample: blood. The CDR3 loop is CASSQEAGRVFEQYF. The CDR3 DNA reads TGCGCCAGCAGCCAAGAGGCGGGAAGAGTCTTCGAGCAGTACTTC.